One sample yielded the 24 T cell receptor beta chains listed below, sequenced in a study of blood T cell repertoires in COVID-19. TCRdb keeps only in-frame clones here, not all; method: immunoSEQ multiplex PCR. The table has more than 70,000 clones, 80% seen once. Sequenced material: peripheral blood. These receptors were collected from a woman aged 70 to 79 with acute or convalescent COVID-19.

V gene TRBV19 combines with J gene TRBJ1-1, with D possibly being TRBD1 (5 bases). Germline V CDR1 and CDR2: LNHDA, SQIVND (reference sequence). The CDR3 is 13 residues long. V dropped 8 bases and J dropped 2 bases, with 12 bases sitting between them. The CDR3 spells CASRHRPNTEAFF. The CDR3 nucleotides read TGTGCCAGTCGCCACAGGCCAAACACTGAAGCTTTCTTT.

The gene calls are TRBV19 and TRBJ2-5, with a weak D call TRBD1 (6 bases). The CDR3 length is 15 residues. CDR1 is LNHDA, CDR2 SQIVND, per germline (reference sequence). V was trimmed by 1 base and J by 0 bases, leaving 9 bases between them. The CDR3, as DNA: TGTGCCAGTAGTATAGCCCAGGGGTACCAAGAGACCCAGTACTTC. Translating gives CASSIAQGYQETQYF.

This clone has just one count. The chain uses TRBV28 and TRBJ2-5; a possible D gene is TRBD1 (6 bases). CDR3 length equals 16 residues. V lost 1 base and J 2 bases, leaving 14 bases between the germline ends. CDR1 and CDR2 (germline): MDHEN, SYDVKM. The CDR3 reads CASSLSGQGTQETQYF. DNA for the CDR3: TGTGCCAGCAGTTTATCTGGGCAGGGGACACAAGAGACCCAGTACTTC.

The chain joins TRBV5-1 to TRBJ2-1; 7 bases line up with TRBD2. CDR3 length: 15 amino acids. V shed 3 bases and J 1 base; nucleotides not matched to a gene: 4. Germline values: CDR1 SGHRS, CDR2 YFSETQ. The CDR3 reads CASSSAGASYNEQFF. Written as DNA, the CDR3 is TGCGCCAGCAGCTCTGCGGGAGCATCCTACAATGAGCAGTTCTTC.

The V call is TRBV5-1, the J call TRBJ2-3, with D unclear. Trimming stripped 0 bases from V and 6 bases from J, with 11 bases between. The V gene's germline CDR1 is SGHRS and CDR2 YFSETQ. The CDR3 has 14 residues. The CDR3 sequence: CASSLDRRRDTQYF. The DNA of the CDR3 is TGCGCCAGCAGCTTGGACCGACGGCGGGATACGCAGTATTTT.

V and J are TRBV2 and TRBJ2-1; D possibly corresponds to TRBD2 (6 bases). The CDR3 is 14 residues long. Per the germline V gene, CDR1 is SNHLY and CDR2 is FYNNEI. Trimming shortened V by 6 bases and J by 0 bases, and 9 bases separated the two germline ends. This CDR3 is CASRRLVSYNEQFF. The CDR3 nucleotides are TGTGCCAGCAGGAGACTAGTCTCCTACAATGAGCAGTTCTTC.

This rearrangement joins TRBV28 to TRBJ1-1; 10 bases align to TRBD1. CDR1 and CDR2 from the germline V gene are MDHEN and SYDVKM. The junction had 4 bases not matched to a gene; V was cut back by 5 bases and J by 4 bases. This CDR3 is built from 14 residues. This CDR3 is CASSPTGGRTEAFF. In DNA, the CDR3 is TGTGCCAGCAGTCCGACAGGGGGCCGCACTGAAGCTTTCTTT. Drawing the rest from reference TRBV28 and TRBJ1-1, the complete variable domain is DVKVTQSSRYLVKRTGEKVFLECVQDMDHENMFWYRQDPGLGLRLIYFSYDVKMKEKGDIPEGYSVSREKKERFSLILESASTNQTSMYLCASSPTGGRTEAFFGQGTRLTVV.

The rearrangement uses TRBV7-9 and TRBJ2-5, with TRBD2 matching over 16 bases. Unmatched junction bases numbered 5, after V lost 5 bases and J lost 5 bases. The CDR3 totals 16 residues. Germline CDR1 is SEHNR and CDR2 is FQNEAQ (reference sequence). This chain's CDR3 is CASSRKGLAGGETQYF. The CDR3 DNA reads as TGTGCCAGCAGCCGCAAGGGACTAGCGGGAGGGGAGACCCAGTACTTC.

The genes are TRBV2 and TRBJ2-7; D possibly corresponds to TRBD1 (7 bases). The CDR3 has 14 residues. V lost 5 bases, J lost 2 bases, and 13 bases lay in between. CDR1 is SNHLY and CDR2 is FYNNEI in the germline V gene. Here the CDR3 DNA reads TGTGCCAGCAGTTTGCAGGGGGGCACCTACGAGCAGTACTTC. It specifies CASSLQGGTYEQYF.

V gene TRBV5-4 combines with J gene TRBJ2-1; 10 nucleotides line up with TRBD2. The CDR3 runs to 16 residues. Per germline, CDR1 SGHNT and CDR2 YYREEE (reference sequence). The V gene end was trimmed by 1 base and the J gene end by 6 bases; junction bases not matched to a gene: 7. In DNA form, the CDR3 reads TGTGCCAGCAGCTTGTCCCCGGGACTAGCGCCCAATGAGCAGTTCTTC. Protein product: CASSLSPGLAPNEQFF. Supplemented by reference TRBV5-4 and TRBJ2-1, the full variable domain reads ETGVTQSPTHLIKTRGQQVTLRCSSQSGHNTVSWYQQALGQGPQFIFQYYREEENGRGNFPPRFSGLQFPNYSSELNVNALELDDSALYLCASSLSPGLAPNEQFFGPGTRLTVL.

The chain is built from TRBV2 and TRBJ1-1; D not certain. The CDR3 sequence is 11 residues long. Germline lookup yields CDR1 SNHLY and CDR2 FYNNEI. Trimming removed 6 bases at V and 11 bases at J, with 13 bases between. As DNA, the CDR3 is TGTGCCAGCAGCTATCAGGTAGAGGCTTTCTTT. Translation: CASSYQVEAFF.

The chain carries TRBV9 and TRBJ2-5; 12 bases align to TRBD2. V dropped 0 bases and J dropped 10; count of bases not matched to a gene: 4. Per germline, CDR1 SGDLS and CDR2 YYNGEE. The CDR3 covers 14 residues. CDR3 DNA: TGTGCCAGCAGCGTAGCTAGCGGGGGGGTCGTCCAGTACTTC. This translates into CASSVASGGVVQYF.

The chain uses TRBV14 and TRBJ2-3; 10 bases map to TRBD2. This CDR3 region has 18 residues. With V trimmed by 0 bases and J by 1 base, 7 bases remained unmatched. Germline values: CDR1 SGHDN, CDR2 FVKESK. This CDR3 is CASSQEVGLARGTDTQYF. CDR3 in DNA: TGTGCCAGCAGCCAAGAAGTGGGACTAGCGAGAGGCACAGATACGCAGTATTTT.

This clone was detected once. CDR3 coding DNA: TGTGCCAGTACCCCTTCTATCCAGGGTGGCTATGGCTACACCTTC. Amino acid sequence: CASTPSIQGGYGYTF. The chain is built from TRBV19 and TRBJ1-2; D is perhaps TRBD1 (5 bases). CDR3 length equals 15 residues. The V gene's germline CDR1 is LNHDA and CDR2 SQIVND (reference sequence). Trimming removed 7 bases at V and 4 bases at J, with 19 bases between.

The V call is TRBV30, the J call TRBJ1-6; a weak D match, TRBD1 (5 bases). This CDR3 is built from 15 residues. The V end lost 5 bases, the J end lost 0 bases, and 11 bases lay between the germline ends. Germline lookup yields CDR1 GTSNPN and CDR2 SVGIG (reference sequence). CDR3: CAWGRQSSYNSPLHF. The CDR3 region has the DNA TGTGCCTGGGGGAGACAGTCCTCCTATAATTCACCCCTCCACTTT.

The chain recombines TRBV28 with TRBJ2-7; 13 bases align to TRBD2. With V trimmed by 5 bases and J by 2 bases, 3 bases remained unmatched. Looked up from germline, CDR1 is MDHEN and CDR2 is SYDVKM. The length of the CDR3 is 15 residues. The CDR3 bases are TGTGCCAGCAGTCCCGGGACTAGCGGGGCCTACGAGCAGTACTTC. Its protein product is CASSPGTSGAYEQYF.

V and J are TRBV4-3 and TRBJ2-3; 13 bases are a match to TRBD2. Unmatched junction bases numbered 7, after V lost 0 bases and J lost 7 bases. This CDR3 comprises 17 residues. Germline CDR1 LGHNA, CDR2 YSLEER. In nucleotides, the CDR3 is TGCGCCAGCAGCCAAGAGTCGACTAGCGGGGGGCGATATACGCAGTATTTT. Translated: CASSQESTSGGRYTQYF.

V and J are TRBV5-1 and TRBJ2-3, with 13 nucleotides matching TRBD2. CDR3 length: 16 residues. The V and J ends lost 4 bases and 2 bases, in that order; junction bases with no gene match: 4. CDR1 SGHRS and CDR2 YFSETQ come from the germline V gene. The CDR3 DNA reads TGCGCCAGCAGCGTGACTAGCGGGAGGCCCACAGATACGCAGTATTTT. It translates to CASSVTSGRPTDTQYF.

The V gene is TRBV28, the J gene TRBJ2-5, with D maybe TRBD2 (6 bases). The germline V and J ends were trimmed by 4 bases and 1 base, with 10 bases remaining between them. Germline lookup yields CDR1 MDHEN and CDR2 SYDVKM. The CDR3 is 14 residues long. CDR3 nucleotides: TGTGCCAGCAGTTCTAGCGACGGCCAAGAGACCCAGTACTTC. It encodes CASSSSDGQETQYF.

This rearrangement joins TRBV19 to TRBJ2-2; TRBD2 aligns across 12 bases. From germline, CDR1 is LNHDA and CDR2 SQIVND (reference sequence). V lost 9 bases, J lost 5 bases, and 13 bases stayed unmatched. This CDR3 spans 17 amino acids. The CDR3 protein is CASRSRASGRVTGELFF. Written as DNA, the CDR3 is TGTGCCAGCCGGTCCAGGGCTAGCGGGAGGGTTACCGGGGAGCTGTTTTTT. Full variable domain (rest looked up from reference TRBV19 and TRBJ2-2): DGGITQSPKYLFRKEGQNVTLSCEQNLNHDAMYWYRQDPGQGLRLIYYSQIVNDFQKGDIAEGYSVSREKKESFPLTVTSAQKNPTAFYLCASRSRASGRVTGELFFGEGSRLTVL.

CDR3 in amino acids: CASSLGLAGSYNEQFF. In DNA, the CDR3 is TGTGCCAGCAGCCTGGGACTAGCGGGATCCTACAATGAGCAGTTCTTC. The gene calls are TRBV3-1 (or the pseudogene TRBV3-2) and TRBJ2-1, with 13 positions matching TRBD2. Germline V gene data show CDR1 as LGHDT and CDR2 as YNNKEL (reference sequence). The junction had 1 base not matched to a gene; V was cut back by 4 bases and J by 1 base. This CDR3 spans 16 amino acids.

The chain is built from TRBV19 and TRBJ2-7; D remains unclear. This CDR3 is 11 amino acids long. Deletions cut 5 bases from V and 2 bases from J, with 4 bases between. CDR1 is LNHDA, CDR2 SQIVND, per germline (reference sequence). CDR3 DNA sequence: TGTGCCAGTAGTGACACCTACGAGCAGTACTTC. Its protein is CASSDTYEQYF.

V gene TRBV27 combines with J gene TRBJ2-2; TRBD2 aligns across 7 bases. V trimming: 6 bases; J trimming: 2 bases; junction bases outside the gene matches: 6. This CDR3 spans 15 amino acids. Germline CDR1 is MNHEY and CDR2 is SMNVEV (reference sequence). Written as DNA, the CDR3 is TGTGCCAGCAGGATCGGGACTACTAACACCGGGGAGCTGTTTTTT. Protein: CASRIGTTNTGELFF.

This chain connects TRBV6-6 to TRBJ1-5; no firm D call. From germline, CDR1 is MNHNY and CDR2 SVGAGI (reference sequence). This CDR3 has 15 amino acids. Trimming stripped 2 bases from V and 2 bases from J, with 10 bases between. CDR3 nucleotides: TGTGCCAGCAGTTACACAGACGGGGGCAATCAGCCCCAGCATTTT. Protein: CASSYTDGGNQPQHF.